This TCR beta chain was sequenced during a study of T-cell reconstitution after alpha-beta-depleted transplantation in children. V lost 3 bases to trimming and J lost 5 bases; unmatched junction nucleotides: 17. This CDR3 has 18 residues. Preparation of the TCRbeta library used unique molecular identifiers. TCRdb used MiXCR to reprocess the PCR reads, holding one entry per CDR3 protein. Found here are a few hundred thousand distinct CDR3 sequences, over 20% of them singletons; the top ten hold approximately 3.9%. This chain joins TRBV12-3 or TRBV12-4 and TRBJ2-7, with 9 bases aligning to TRBD2. The source is a human donor who donated a stem cell graft to a child with acute myeloid leukemia. Source: PBMCs from the stem cell graft donor, taken from the stem cell graft. The DNA of the CDR3 is TGTGCCAGCAGTTTGAGCGGGAGGATCCTGGGTGGTGCTGACGAGCAGTACTTC. Translation gives CASSLSGRILGGADEQYF.